This T cell receptor (beta chain) was recovered during a study of beta chain features in type 1 diabetes. Expressed TCRB transcripts got sequenced, as all isolated RNA was reverse transcribed. Some clones are missing from TCRdb's copy, which holds only in-frame ones; the method was immunoSEQ multiplex PCR. There are about 220,000 clones in the sample; roughly a tenth occur only once, and 1% to 1.5% lies in the top ten. Without exception, sorted populations had purity beyond 98%. General observations from the study: cDNA sequencing could over-represent cells with high TCR expression. With patients and controls alike, PCR might favor shorter templates to an equal degree.

For this clone: Its antigen is unknown.

This TCR derives from a man aged 18 to 35 in good health. Sequenced material: central memory CD4+ T cells from blood.

The CDR3 region has the DNA TGTGCCAGCAGCGCAGATTTTGGTACAGATACGCAGTATTTT. This encodes CASSADFGTDTQYF. The chain links TRBV9 to TRBJ2-3; D not resolved. The CDR3 contains 14 residues. Germline CDR1 SGDLS, CDR2 YYNGEE. V was clipped by 3 bases and J by 3 bases, with 11 bases between them.